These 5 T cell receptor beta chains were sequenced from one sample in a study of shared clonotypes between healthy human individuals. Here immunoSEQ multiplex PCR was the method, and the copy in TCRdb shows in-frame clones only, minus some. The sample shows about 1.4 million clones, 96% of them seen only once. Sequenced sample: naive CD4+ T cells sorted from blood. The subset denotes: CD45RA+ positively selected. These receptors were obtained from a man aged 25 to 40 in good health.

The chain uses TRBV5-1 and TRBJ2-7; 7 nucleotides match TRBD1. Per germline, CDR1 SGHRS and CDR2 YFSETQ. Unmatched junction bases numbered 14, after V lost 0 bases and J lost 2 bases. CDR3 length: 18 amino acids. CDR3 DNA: TGCGCCAGCAGCTTGGCAGTGGTAAACAGGGGTGATGCCTACGAGCAGTACTTC. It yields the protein CASSLAVVNRGDAYEQYF.

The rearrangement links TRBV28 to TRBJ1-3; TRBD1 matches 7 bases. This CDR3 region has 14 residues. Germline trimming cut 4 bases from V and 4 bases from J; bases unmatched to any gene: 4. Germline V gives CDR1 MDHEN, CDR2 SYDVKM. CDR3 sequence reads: CASSSGTVGNTIYF. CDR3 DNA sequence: TGTGCCAGCAGTTCTGGGACAGTGGGAAACACCATATATTTT.

The CDR3 protein is CASSNVGGYEQYF. Written as DNA, the CDR3 is TGTGCCAGCAGCAACGTCGGGGGATACGAGCAGTACTTC. V usage is TRBV7-9 and J usage is TRBJ2-7, with D tentatively TRBD2 (6 bases). Trimming left V 5 bases short and J 4 bases short, with 12 bases between. CDR1 is SEHNR and CDR2 is FQNEAQ in the germline V gene (reference sequence). CDR3 length: 13 amino acids. The full variable domain, its missing parts supplied by reference TRBV7-9 and TRBJ2-7, is DTGVSQNPRHKITKRGQNVTFRCDPISEHNRLYWYRQTLGQGPEFLTYFQNEAQLEKSRLLSDRFSAERPKGSFSTLEIQRTEQGDSAMYLCASSNVGGYEQYFGPGTRLTVT.

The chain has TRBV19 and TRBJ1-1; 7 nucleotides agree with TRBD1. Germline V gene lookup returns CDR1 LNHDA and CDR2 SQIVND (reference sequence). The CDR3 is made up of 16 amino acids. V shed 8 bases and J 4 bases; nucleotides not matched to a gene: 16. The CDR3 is CASCITSGHRGTEAFF. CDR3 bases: TGTGCCAGTTGCATAACCTCCGGACACAGGGGCACTGAAGCTTTCTTT.

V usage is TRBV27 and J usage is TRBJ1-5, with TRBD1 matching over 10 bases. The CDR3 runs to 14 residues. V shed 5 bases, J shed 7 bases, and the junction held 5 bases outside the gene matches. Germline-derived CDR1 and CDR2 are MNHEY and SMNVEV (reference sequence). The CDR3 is CASSPGTGEQPQHF. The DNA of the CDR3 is TGTGCCAGCAGTCCCGGGACAGGGGAGCAGCCCCAGCATTTT.